This T cell receptor beta chain was documented in a study of graft-versus-host responses after intestinal transplantation. Across the study: Grafts were multivisceral, liver-intestinal, or isolated intestinal. Anti-thymocyte globulin induction was given to all recipients, followed by tacrolimus and steroids for 2 to 3 years. Study results and caveats: Allografts of one patient group, those with graft-donor T cell macrochimerism, had high graft-versus-host to host-versus-graft clonal ratios. Investigators detected GvH clones in recipient marrow, with some emerging earlier in ileum or blood.

To release intraepithelial and lamina propria lymphocytes, the graft tissue was processed. The CDR3 covers 16 residues. Sequencing used immunoSEQ multiplex PCR; TCRdb keeps in-frame clones, though not all of them. The sample has 12,000 to 15,000 clones, 77% seen once; the top ten hold under 5%. A remark on this clone: As yet, its antigen is unknown.

V usage is TRBV21-1 and J usage is TRBJ1-4. TRBV21-1 is listed as a pseudogene. The sequence was collected from a human patient who received an intestinal transplant, so some T cells may come from the graft donor. Source: ileum tissue, taken approximately 26 days after intestinal transplant. This chain's CDR3 is CASSKERLTLGEKLFF. As DNA, the CDR3 is TGTGCCAGCAGCAAAGAGCGACTCACCCTTGGGGAAAAACTGTTTTTT.